These 27 T cell receptor beta chains were sequenced from one sample in a study of OX40 agonist ivuxolimab in advanced cancers. Libraries were prepared by immunoSEQ multiplex PCR; TCRdb keeps only in-frame clonotypes and omits some of them. The sample has roughly 84,000 clones, over 70% seen once; the top ten hold 3.5% to 6%. The starting material was CD4+ or CD8+ T cells sorted from blood, obtained in a trial of the OX40 agonist ivuxolimab. The receptors here all came from an adult with an advanced solid tumor such as melanoma, head and neck, liver or kidney cancer.

This chain connects TRBV11-3 to TRBJ1-1; D might be TRBD1 (6 bases). The CDR3 covers 14 residues. The V and J ends lost 7 bases and 1 base respectively, with 13 bases between them. Germline V gene lookup returns CDR1 SGHNT and CDR2 YENEEA. The CDR3 here is CASTPGQTNTEAFF. In DNA form, the CDR3 reads TGTGCCAGCACCCCGGGACAAACGAACACTGAAGCTTTCTTT.

This chain joins TRBV11-2 and TRBJ2-7; weak D call: TRBD2 (5 bases). The V gene's germline CDR1 is SGHAT and CDR2 FQNNGV. The CDR3 covers 16 residues. Trimming shortened V by 5 bases and J by 4 bases, and 21 bases separated the two germline ends. The CDR3 reads CASSHLSSAGKYEQYF. The CDR3 DNA reads TGTGCCAGCAGCCACCTCTCCAGCGCGGGCAAATACGAGCAGTACTTC.

The rearrangement links TRBV6-5 to TRBJ1-2; 7 nucleotides line up with TRBD1. V dropped 2 bases and J dropped 7; count of bases not matched to a gene: 7. Germline lookup yields CDR1 MNHEY and CDR2 SVGAGI. The CDR3 is 14 residues long. CDR3 bases: TGTGCCAGCAGTTACCGACAGGGTCTCAGTGGCTACACCTTC. Amino acids: CASSYRQGLSGYTF.

This clone was seen just once. The chain employs TRBV18 and TRBJ1-4, with TRBD1 identical over 8 bases. The CDR3 consists of 15 residues. V lost 2 bases to trimming and J lost 2 bases; unmatched junction nucleotides: 1. Germline assignment: CDR1 KGHSH and CDR2 LQKENI. The CDR3 DNA follows: TGTGCCAGCTCACCAGCAGGGGGCACTAATGAAAAACTGTTTTTT. Its translation: CASSPAGGTNEKLFF.

V gene TRBV6-1 combines with J gene TRBJ2-5; TRBD1 aligns across 7 bases. The germline V gene has CDR1 MNHNS and CDR2 SASEGT. The CDR3 is 13 residues long. V was pared by 8 bases and J by 4 bases, with 7 bases of the junction left unmatched. In DNA form, the CDR3 reads TGTGCCAGCGCAACAGGGGATCTAGAGACCCAGTACTTC. Translating it yields CASATGDLETQYF.

The chain uses TRBV7-2 and TRBJ2-7; no clear D gene. The V end was cut by 1 base, the J end by 1 base, with 11 bases between. Germline assignment: CDR1 SGHTA and CDR2 FQGNSA. This CDR3 comprises 15 residues. In nucleotides, the CDR3 is TGTGCCAGCAGCTTAGTTAGGAGTACTTCCTACGAGCAGTACTTC. Translation gives CASSLVRSTSYEQYF.

The chain joins TRBV5-4 to TRBJ2-1; no firm D call. Germline CDR1 reads SGHNT; CDR2 reads YYREEE (reference sequence). The ends were cut back, 4 bases at V and 7 bases at J, with 9 bases in the middle. The CDR3 covers 12 residues. In DNA form, the CDR3 reads TGTGCCAGCAGCCGCACGGGTAATGAGCAGTTCTTC. Translating it yields CASSRTGNEQFF. Complete variable domain (other parts from reference TRBV5-4 and TRBJ2-1): ETGVTQSPTHLIKTRGQQVTLRCSSQSGHNTVSWYQQALGQGPQFIFQYYREEENGRGNFPPRFSGLQFPNYSSELNVNALELDDSALYLCASSRTGNEQFFGPGTRLTVL.

The chain joins TRBV10-2 to TRBJ1-2, with unresolved D. This CDR3 region has 15 residues. The V end was cut by 3 bases, the J end by 4 bases, with 15 bases between. Germline V gene lookup returns CDR1 WSHSY and CDR2 SAAADI. The CDR3 DNA reads TGCGCCAGCAGTGACCCCGGAGGGCCGATCTATGGCTACACCTTC. Residues: CASSDPGGPIYGYTF.

The V and J genes are TRBV19 and TRBJ2-2, with 8 positions matching TRBD2. J lost 1 base, V lost 7 bases, and 11 bases had no gene match. The CDR3 consists of 17 residues. Germline CDR1 and CDR2: LNHDA and SQIVND (reference sequence). The CDR3 bases are TGTGCCAGTACCCGGCCGGGGCTAGCGGGGAACACCGGGGAGCTGTTTTTT. Its protein product is CASTRPGLAGNTGELFF.

This chain connects TRBV18 to TRBJ1-3, with D maybe TRBD1 (6 bases). V gave up 3 bases and J gave up 0 bases, with 15 bases separating them. In germline, CDR1 is KGHSH, CDR2 LQKENI. The CDR3 has 17 residues. CDR3 DNA sequence: TGTGCCAGCTCACCTTCGGGGGGGCCCGTCTCTGGAAACACCATATATTTT. Residues: CASSPSGGPVSGNTIYF.

V and J are TRBV6-5 and TRBJ2-7; D perhaps matches TRBD2 (7 bases). V dropped 3 bases and J dropped 4 bases, with 16 bases sitting between them. This CDR3 contains 15 residues. Per the germline V gene, CDR1 is MNHEY and CDR2 is SVGAGI. The CDR3 nucleotides are TGTGCCAGCAGTTATTCTGGGGGGGCGGGTTACGAGCAGTACTTC. Its protein is CASSYSGGAGYEQYF.

This clone was observed a single time. In DNA form, the CDR3 reads TGCGCCAGCAGCTTAGCGACAGGGCTGAACTCCTATAATTCACCCCTCCACTTT. The encoded protein is CASSLATGLNSYNSPLHF. The V gene is TRBV5-1, the J gene TRBJ1-6; 7 nucleotides match TRBD1. The germline gives CDR1 SGHRS, CDR2 YFSETQ. This CDR3 comprises 18 residues. After removal of 2 bases from V and 0 bases from J, the junction contained 8 bases not matched to a gene.

The genes are TRBV6-6 and TRBJ2-5; TRBD2 matches 8 bases. CDR1 is MNHNY, CDR2 SVGAGI, per germline (reference sequence). V lost 2 bases to trimming and J lost 9 bases; unmatched junction nucleotides: 14. There are 16 residues in the CDR3. CDR3 loop: CASSYGRAGVREAQYF. CDR3 in DNA: TGTGCCAGCAGTTACGGGAGAGCGGGAGTAAGGGAGGCCCAGTACTTC.

The chain is built from TRBV5-1 and TRBJ1-1; D call uncertain. Per the germline V gene, CDR1 is SGHRS and CDR2 is YFSETQ. CDR3 length: 14 residues. V lost 3 bases, J lost 1 base, and 10 bases lay in between. The chain's CDR3 is CASSSLIENTEAFF. CDR3 nucleotides: TGCGCCAGCAGCTCCCTGATCGAGAACACTGAAGCTTTCTTT. The full variable domain, in which reference TRBV5-1 and TRBJ1-1 provide the parts outside the CDR3, is KAGVTQTPRYLIKTRGQQVTLSCSPISGHRSVSWYQQTPGQGLQFLFEYFSETQRNKGNFPGRFSGRQFSNSRSEMNVSTLELGDSALYLCASSSLIENTEAFFGQGTRLTVV.

This clone was picked up one time. The rearrangement uses TRBV19 and TRBJ2-5, with D possibly being TRBD2 (6 bases). The end of the DNA aligns better with TRBJ2-7, so the J call may be wrong. From germline, CDR1 is LNHDA and CDR2 SQIVND (reference sequence). The CDR3 runs 16 residues. The CDR3 coding sequence is TGTGCCAGTAGTGTCGGGCACCGGGACTCAACCTACGAGCAGTACTTC. This translates into CASSVGHRDSTYEQYF.

CDR3 nucleotides: TGTGCCATCAGTGCGCATTCCGACGCAGGGGGCTTGAACGAGCAGTACTTC. Its translation: CAISAHSDAGGLNEQYF. The chain uses TRBV10-3 and TRBJ2-7; TRBD1 agrees at 8 bases. Germline V gene data show CDR1 as ENHRY and CDR2 as SYGVKD. This CDR3 contains 17 residues. With 4 bases clipped from V and 5 bases from J, the junction kept 16 bases outside the gene matches.

J is TRBJ2-1 and V is TRBV5-1, with 8 bases aligning to TRBD2. Germline lookup yields CDR1 SGHRS and CDR2 YFSETQ. Trimming cost V 0 bases and J 12 bases; bases outside gene matches: 5. CDR3 length: 13 residues. CDR3 in amino acids: CASSLGEAGGQFF. As DNA, the CDR3 is TGCGCCAGCAGCTTGGGCGAGGCGGGAGGGCAGTTCTTC.

The rearrangement links TRBV13 to TRBJ1-6; tentative D call: TRBD1 (5 bases). This CDR3 region has 17 residues. V was trimmed by 3 bases and J by 10 bases, leaving 22 bases between them. CDR1 PRHDT and CDR2 FYEKMQ come from the germline V gene (reference sequence). The CDR3 sequence is CASSFSRGRALGSPLHF. The CDR3 bases are TGTGCCAGCAGCTTTTCCCGGGGCAGGGCCCTGGGGTCACCCCTCCACTTT.

The V gene is TRBV10-3, the J gene TRBJ2-1, with D unresolved. Germline values: CDR1 ENHRY, CDR2 SYGVKD. The CDR3 runs 10 residues. The V gene lost 7 bases and the J gene lost 7 bases, with 5 bases spanning the gap. The CDR3: CAIKGNEQFF. The CDR3 DNA sequence: TGTGCCATCAAAGGGAATGAGCAGTTCTTC.

The sample holds a few counts of this clone. The rearrangement links TRBV10-3 to TRBJ2-2, with TRBD1 identical over 7 bases. Germline V gene sequence: CDR1 ENHRY, CDR2 SYGVKD. There are 16 residues in the CDR3. V was pared by 4 bases and J by 0 bases, with 5 bases of the junction left unmatched. The CDR3 loop reads CAISGTGYANTGELFF. The CDR3 DNA reads TGTGCCATCAGTGGGACAGGATACGCGAACACCGGGGAGCTGTTTTTT.

This clone occurred a few times. The chain employs TRBV6-1 and TRBJ1-1; D remains unclear. Per the germline V gene, CDR1 is MNHNS and CDR2 is SASEGT. Trimming shortened V by 2 bases and J by 4 bases, and 8 bases separated the two germline ends. The CDR3 contains 13 residues. The CDR3 spells CASSELRSTEAFF. Here the CDR3 DNA reads TGTGCCAGCAGTGAATTAAGGAGCACTGAAGCTTTCTTT.

The V call is TRBV5-1, the J call TRBJ1-5, with 8 bases matching TRBD1. V lost 1 base, J lost 0 bases, and 12 bases stayed unmatched. CDR3 length equals 19 residues. The germline CDR1 and CDR2 sequences are SGHRS and YFSETQ. CDR3 in amino acids: CASSLTPMGQADSNQPQHF. For the CDR3, the DNA is TGCGCCAGCAGCTTGACCCCCATGGGACAGGCCGATAGCAATCAGCCCCAGCATTTT.

The chain links TRBV5-6 to TRBJ1-6, with a tentative D call TRBD1 (5 bases). The V end lost 4 bases, the J end lost 6 bases, and 14 bases lay between the germline ends. The CDR3 runs 15 residues. From germline, CDR1 is SGHDT and CDR2 YYEEEE. CDR3 nucleotides: TGTGCCAGCAGCGGCCGGGGGGATAGTAATTCACCCCTCCACTTT. It translates to CASSGRGDSNSPLHF.

This clone was found a few times. The chain recombines TRBV9 with TRBJ2-2; unclear D gene. The CDR3 has 14 amino acids. V dropped 4 bases and J dropped 1 base, with 8 bases sitting between them. CDR1 SGDLS and CDR2 YYNGEE come from the germline V gene. Here the CDR3 reads CASSPRMNTGELFF. CDR3 DNA: TGTGCCAGCAGCCCCCGCATGAACACCGGGGAGCTGTTTTTT.

The V and J genes are TRBV18 and TRBJ2-7; 8 nucleotides line up with TRBD1. This CDR3 comprises 14 residues. Germline CDR1 KGHSH, CDR2 LQKENI. V trimming: 4 bases; J trimming: 5 bases; junction bases outside the gene matches: 7. CDR3: CASSLSTGDHEQYF. The CDR3, as DNA: TGTGCCAGCTCACTCTCGACAGGGGACCACGAGCAGTACTTC.

V is TRBV7-2 and J is TRBJ1-5; TRBD1 matches at 7 bases. V was pared by 8 bases and J by 2 bases, with 12 bases of the junction left unmatched. Germline V CDR1 and CDR2: SGHTA, FQGNSA. The CDR3 is 16 residues long. The CDR3, as DNA: TGTGCCAGCGCGAGGGGGCAGGGGGGTGGCAATCAGCCCCAGCATTTT. Translation gives CASARGQGGGNQPQHF.

The rearrangement links TRBV5-1 to TRBJ1-1; D unresolved. Deletions cut 4 bases from V and 11 bases from J, with 21 bases between. The CDR3 length is 14 residues. The germline gives CDR1 SGHRS, CDR2 YFSETQ. The CDR3 DNA reads TGCGCCAGCAGCGAAGGAACCCCACCCGTGGCCGCTTTCTTT. It is translated as CASSEGTPPVAAFF.